Shown below are 10 T cell receptor beta chains from a single sample sequenced in a study of shared clonotypes between healthy human individuals. Here immunoSEQ multiplex PCR was the method, and the copy in TCRdb shows in-frame clones only, minus some. The sample contains just over 2,000,000 clones, approximately 95% of which appear only once. Specimen: naive CD4+ T cells sorted from blood. Indicated subset: CD45RA+ positively selected. The receptors come from a man aged 18 to 35 in good health.

The gene calls are TRBV7-2 and TRBJ2-3; perhaps TRBD1 as D (5 bases). CDR1 is SGHTA and CDR2 is FQGNSA in the germline V gene. CDR3 size: 14 residues. V was pared by 2 bases and J by 5 bases, with 11 bases between. CDR3 bases: TGTGCCAGCAGCTTATTGGGGCCCGGAGATACGCAGTATTTT. The encoded protein is CASSLLGPGDTQYF.

The table lists this clone with many counts. This rearrangement joins TRBV27 to TRBJ1-1, with D possibly being TRBD1 (6 bases). V lost 11 bases and J 11 bases, leaving 24 bases between the germline ends. The germline V gene encodes CDR1 MNHEY and CDR2 SMNVEV (reference sequence). CDR3 size: 13 residues. Here the CDR3 DNA reads TGTGCCCGCCACTTGGGGGGCGCGGATAGGGCTTTCTTT. The encoded protein is CARHLGGADRAFF.

Comments on this clone: In the same sample, other DNA sequences code for this CDR3. The chain has TRBV18 and TRBJ2-1; perhaps TRBD2 as D (7 bases). The CDR3 has 11 amino acids. Trimming cost V 6 bases and J 10 bases, with 10 bases left between them. Germline lookup yields CDR1 KGHSH and CDR2 LQKENI. The CDR3 DNA is TGTGCCAGCTCCCCGGGGGGCGAGCAGTTCTTC. It is translated as CASSPGGEQFF.

This sequence joins TRBV25-1 and TRBJ2-1; D unclear. The V end lost 4 bases, the J end lost 10 bases, and 14 bases lay between the germline ends. Germline CDR1 and CDR2: MGHDK and SYGVNS. This CDR3 contains 13 residues. Here the CDR3 reads CASSAPKGREQFF. CDR3 DNA: TGTGCCAGCAGTGCCCCGAAGGGCCGGGAGCAGTTCTTC.

The chain couples TRBV5-1 to TRBJ2-7, with TRBD1 matching over 8 bases. J was trimmed by 0 bases and V by 3 bases; bases with no gene match: 2. Looked up from germline, CDR1 is SGHRS and CDR2 is YFSETQ. There are 14 residues in the CDR3. CDR3 coding DNA: TGCGCCAGCAGCTGGGACAGGCCCTCCTACGAGCAGTACTTC. Residues: CASSWDRPSYEQYF.

The chain combines TRBV30 with TRBJ1-2; 7 bases fit TRBD1. Germline trimming cut 6 bases from V and 3 bases from J; bases unmatched to any gene: 7. Germline lookup yields CDR1 GTSNPN and CDR2 SVGIG (reference sequence). This CDR3 contains 13 residues. CDR3 coding DNA: TGTGCCTGCAATCGACAGGGCTACTATGGCTACACCTTC. Amino acid sequence: CACNRQGYYGYTF.

Details on this clone: A much larger clone is a single base away; this may be a read error. The V call is TRBV6-6, the J call TRBJ2-7; 8 bases match TRBD1. Germline V gives CDR1 MNHNY, CDR2 SVGAGI (reference sequence). The CDR3 contains 15 residues. The V segment lost 2 bases and the J segment 3 bases; nucleotides outside the gene matches: 6. The CDR3 sequence: CASSYGRQGIYEQYF. The CDR3 bases are TGTGCCAGCAGTTACGGACGACAGGGGATCTACGAGCAGTACTTC.

With regard to this clone: Other DNA sequences in the same sample also yield this CDR3. The chain couples TRBV30 to TRBJ1-4, with a weak D call TRBD1 (5 bases). This CDR3 is built from 13 residues. Germline V gene lookup returns CDR1 GTSNPN and CDR2 SVGIG (reference sequence). Trimming removed 3 bases at V and 7 bases at J, with 12 bases between. In nucleotides, the CDR3 is TGTGCCTGGAGCGTTCGTAGGGGTGAAAAACTGTTTTTT. It translates to CAWSVRRGEKLFF.

This chain connects TRBV30 to TRBJ1-2; a possible D gene is TRBD1 (5 bases). V lost 5 bases and J lost 6, with 16 bases in between. This CDR3 is 13 amino acids long. Per the germline V gene, CDR1 is GTSNPN and CDR2 is SVGIG (reference sequence). CDR3 in amino acids: CAWGGSRWNGYTF. The CDR3 DNA is TGTGCCTGGGGGGGGAGCAGGTGGAATGGCTACACCTTC.

The chain is built from TRBV28 and TRBJ1-2, with 10 nucleotides matching TRBD1. The trim removed 9 bases at V and 9 bases at J, leaving 13 bases unmatched. This CDR3 spans 14 amino acids. The germline CDR1 and CDR2 sequences are MDHEN and SYDVKM. CDR3: CASRTGTGVLSYTF. The CDR3 DNA sequence: TGTGCCAGTAGAACCGGGACAGGGGTGTTAAGCTACACCTTC.